These 16 T cell receptor beta chains originate from one sample sequenced in a study of T cell repertoires in cytomegalovirus infection. Each CDR3 protein is one row after TCRdb ran MiXCR on the reads. The sample yields some 300,000 distinct CDR3 sequences, roughly 15% seen once. Sample: PBMCs. Receptors originate from a human donor in good health (CMV status not recorded). Some clones in this sample may be carry-over from other donors' samples.

The chain has TRBV18 and TRBJ2-2; no clear D gene. The V gene lost 2 bases and the J gene lost 4 bases, with 14 bases spanning the gap. The germline gives CDR1 KGHSH, CDR2 LQKENI. CDR3 size: 16 residues. The CDR3 region is CASSPSAGTSTGELFF. Here the CDR3 DNA reads TGTGCCAGCTCACCATCGGCAGGAACTTCCACCGGGGAGCTGTTTTTT.

This clonotype was detected a few times. This chain uses TRBV6-6 with TRBJ2-7, with a possible D match to TRBD1 (5 bases). The germline V and J ends were trimmed by 2 bases and 6 bases, with 8 bases remaining between them. The CDR3 is 12 amino acids. In germline, CDR1 is MNHNY, CDR2 SVGAGI (reference sequence). This CDR3 is CASSYTTAEQYF. The CDR3 region has the DNA TGTGCCAGCAGTTACACGACAGCCGAGCAGTACTTC.

This clonotype was seen ten or more times. The genes are TRBV4-2 and TRBJ1-1; TRBD1 matches 7 bases. CDR1 is LGHNA, CDR2 YNFKEQ, per germline. V was clipped by 5 bases and J by 0 bases; unmatched bases: 6. There are 15 residues in the CDR3. CDR3 in amino acids: CASSNLTGLNTEAFF. The CDR3 region has the DNA TGTGCCAGCAGCAACCTGACAGGGCTGAACACTGAAGCTTTCTTT.

Turning to this clonotype: The CDR3 does not end in the conserved phenylalanine or tryptophan, so this is likely a read error. The limits of the CDR3 on the DNA are not certain, so only TCRdb's listed CDR3 is given. The CDR3 protein is CSGGVAGAPL. The chain carries TRBV20-1 and TRBJ2-5; the table names TRBD2, a call not compared with the DNA. The CDR3 length is 10 residues, termini included. The germline CDR1 and CDR2 sequences are DFQATT and SNEGSKA (reference sequence).

To note about this clonotype: At one end, the junction sequence differs from germline, possibly due to a read error. CDR3 bases: TGTGCCACCAGTGTCCCCAGGGGGTATGGCTACACCTTC. This encodes CATSVPRGYGYTF. The chain couples TRBV28 to TRBJ1-2; TRBD1 agrees at 7 bases. This CDR3 spans 13 amino acids. Germline V CDR1 and CDR2: MDHEN, SYDVKM.

There are a few counts of this clonotype. The V call is TRBV13, the J call TRBJ1-1; D is perhaps TRBD1 (5 bases). The CDR3 extends over 13 amino acids. Per the germline V gene, CDR1 is PRHDT and CDR2 is FYEKMQ (reference sequence). Deletions cut 3 bases from V and 4 bases from J, with 9 bases between. CDR3 in DNA: TGTGCCAGCAGCTTGGGGGACGGCACTGAAGCTTTCTTT. It yields the protein CASSLGDGTEAFF.

This clonotype has a count of ten or more. V is TRBV7-2 and J is TRBJ2-7, with D unresolved. This CDR3 contains 11 residues. V was clipped by 2 bases and J by 7 bases, with 6 bases between them. In germline, CDR1 is SGHTA, CDR2 FQGNSA. The CDR3 is CASSLNEEQYF. In DNA, the CDR3 is TGTGCCAGCAGCTTAAACGAGGAGCAGTACTTC.

In this sample, this clonotype turned up many times. J is TRBJ1-6 and V is TRBV15; D gene unclear. Trimming took 7 bases from V and 0 from J, leaving 10 bases between them. The CDR3 length is 15 residues. Germline loops: CDR1 LNHNV, CDR2 YYDKDF (reference sequence). CDR3 sequence (DNA): TGTGCCACCATGGATGGTCGCTCCTATAATTCACCCCTCCACTTT. Its protein product is CATMDGRSYNSPLHF.

This clonotype was seen more than once but under ten times. The chain combines TRBV5-4 with TRBJ2-6, with D unclear. The germline V and J ends were trimmed by 0 bases and 4 bases, with 14 bases remaining between them. Germline V gene lookup returns CDR1 SGHNT and CDR2 YYREEE (reference sequence). CDR3 length equals 17 residues. This chain's CDR3 is CASSLALPGYGANVLTF. CDR3 coding DNA: TGTGCCAGCAGCTTGGCCCTCCCCGGGTACGGGGCCAACGTCCTGACTTTC. Filled out from reference TRBV5-4 and TRBJ2-6, the complete variable domain reads ETGVTQSPTHLIKTRGQQVTLRCSSQSGHNTVSWYQQALGQGPQFIFQYYREEENGRGNFPPRFSGLQFPNYSSELNVNALELDDSALYLCASSLALPGYGANVLTFGAGSRLTVL.

This clonotype was seen repeatedly, ten times or more. This chain links TRBV10-3 with TRBJ2-1, with D perhaps matching TRBD2 (5 bases). CDR1 is ENHRY and CDR2 is SYGVKD in the germline V gene. The CDR3 runs 18 residues. With 3 bases removed from V and 0 bases from J, the gap between germline ends came to 18 bases. The CDR3 is CAISDSRRVSSSYNEQFF. Written as DNA, the CDR3 is TGTGCCATCAGTGACTCTCGGCGGGTGTCCTCCTCCTACAATGAGCAGTTCTTC.

This clonotype has ten or more counts. The rearrangement uses TRBV11-2 and TRBJ2-4, with D possibly TRBD1 on 6 matching bases. This CDR3 has 15 residues. Looked up from germline, CDR1 is SGHAT and CDR2 is FQNNGV. Deletions cut 5 bases from V and 2 bases from J, with 13 bases between. CDR3 sequence: CASSPAGTTKNIQYF. In nucleotides, the CDR3 is TGTGCCAGCAGCCCCGCCGGGACAACCAAAAACATTCAGTACTTC.

The chain combines TRBV11-2 with TRBJ1-5; D ambiguous. Trimming cost V 3 bases and J 3 bases, with 15 bases left between them. The V gene's germline CDR1 is SGHAT and CDR2 FQNNGV. The CDR3 is made up of 16 amino acids. The CDR3 protein is CASSLGLSGSNQPQHF. In nucleotides, the CDR3 is TGTGCCAGCAGCTTGGGTCTATCGGGATCCAATCAGCCCCAGCATTTT.

The sample holds many counts of this clonotype. V and J are TRBV28 and TRBJ1-1; TRBD1 matches 10 bases. Germline CDR1 reads MDHEN; CDR2 reads SYDVKM. The CDR3 runs to 15 residues. The J segment lost 5 bases and the V segment lost 6 bases, leaving 9 bases of the junction unmatched. The CDR3: CASREVGQGGTEAFF. CDR3 nucleotide sequence: TGTGCCAGCAGAGAAGTCGGACAGGGGGGGACTGAAGCTTTCTTT.

This clonotype showed up just a few times. CDR3 loop: CASSLGPSTGGDEQFF. DNA for the CDR3: TGTGCCAGCAGCTTAGGGCCCTCGACTGGGGGTGACGAGCAGTTCTTC. V and J are TRBV7-2 and TRBJ2-1, with D perhaps being TRBD1 or TRBD2 (5 bases each). In germline, CDR1 is SGHTA, CDR2 FQGNSA. Trimming cost V 1 base and J 10 bases, with 20 bases left between them. The CDR3 is 16 amino acids.

The gene calls are TRBV19 and TRBJ2-2, with D hard to call. Germline values: CDR1 LNHDA, CDR2 SQIVND (reference sequence). The CDR3 spans 14 residues. The germline V and J ends were trimmed by 1 base and 4 bases, with 7 bases remaining between them. CDR3 in amino acids: CASSIAGSTGELFF. CDR3 sequence (DNA): TGTGCCAGTAGTATAGCCGGTAGCACCGGGGAGCTGTTTTTT.

This clonotype was counted at least ten times. This chain uses TRBV28 with TRBJ2-4; 10 nucleotides align to TRBD2. The CDR3 is 15 residues long. In germline, CDR1 is MDHEN, CDR2 SYDVKM. Unmatched junction bases numbered 11, after V lost 7 bases and J lost 8 bases. The CDR3 is CASISSSSGSYIQYF. For the CDR3, the DNA is TGTGCCAGCATTTCGTCCTCTAGCGGGAGCTACATTCAGTACTTC.